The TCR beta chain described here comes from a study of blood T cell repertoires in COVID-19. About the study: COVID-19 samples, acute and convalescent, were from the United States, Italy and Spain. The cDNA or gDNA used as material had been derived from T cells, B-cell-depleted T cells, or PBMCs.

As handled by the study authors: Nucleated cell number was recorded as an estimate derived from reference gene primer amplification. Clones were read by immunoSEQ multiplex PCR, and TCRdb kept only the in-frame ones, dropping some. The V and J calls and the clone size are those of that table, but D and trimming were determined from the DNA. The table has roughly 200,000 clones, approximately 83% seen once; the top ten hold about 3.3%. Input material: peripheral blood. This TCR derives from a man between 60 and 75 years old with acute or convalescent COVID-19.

The DNA of the CDR3 is TGTGCCAGCAGTGTTCTAGCGGGAGGCGGTGAGACCCAGTACTTC. It translates to CASSVLAGGGETQYF. This chain connects TRBV2 to TRBJ2-5; 11 bases agree with TRBD2. CDR3 length: 15 residues. Per the germline V gene, CDR1 is SNHLY and CDR2 is FYNNEI. Trimming removed 4 bases from V and 5 bases from J; junction bases left unmatched: 6.